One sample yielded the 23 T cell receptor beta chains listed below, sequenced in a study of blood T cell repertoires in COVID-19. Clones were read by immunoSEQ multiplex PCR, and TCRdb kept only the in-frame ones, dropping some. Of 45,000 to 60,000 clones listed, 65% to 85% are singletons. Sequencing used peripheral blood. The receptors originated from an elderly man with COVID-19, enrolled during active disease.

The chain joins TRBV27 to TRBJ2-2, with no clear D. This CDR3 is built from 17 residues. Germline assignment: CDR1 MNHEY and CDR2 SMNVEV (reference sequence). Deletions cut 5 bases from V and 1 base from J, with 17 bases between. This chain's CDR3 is CASSKIFVQRNTGELFF. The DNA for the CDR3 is TGTGCCAGCAGTAAAATCTTCGTACAGAGGAACACCGGGGAGCTGTTTTTT.

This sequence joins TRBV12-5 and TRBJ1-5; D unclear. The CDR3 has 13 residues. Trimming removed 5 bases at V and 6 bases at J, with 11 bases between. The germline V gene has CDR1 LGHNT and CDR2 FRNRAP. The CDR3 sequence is CASGINSFQPQHF. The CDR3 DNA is TGTGCTAGTGGTATTAACTCTTTTCAGCCCCAGCATTTT.

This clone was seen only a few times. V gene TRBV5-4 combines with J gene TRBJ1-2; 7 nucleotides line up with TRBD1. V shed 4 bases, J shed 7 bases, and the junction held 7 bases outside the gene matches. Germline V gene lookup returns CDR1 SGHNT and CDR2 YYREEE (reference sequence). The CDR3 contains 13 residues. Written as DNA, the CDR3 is TGTGCCAGCAGCAGGGACAGTCGGAGTGGCTACACCTTC. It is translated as CASSRDSRSGYTF.

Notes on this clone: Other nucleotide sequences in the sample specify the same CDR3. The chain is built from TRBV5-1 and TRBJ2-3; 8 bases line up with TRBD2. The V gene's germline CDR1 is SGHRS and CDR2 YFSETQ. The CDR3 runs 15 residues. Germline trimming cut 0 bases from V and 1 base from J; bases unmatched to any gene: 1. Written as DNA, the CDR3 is TGCGCCAGCAGCTTGGACGGGAGGGGCACAGATACGCAGTATTTT. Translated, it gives CASSLDGRGTDTQYF.

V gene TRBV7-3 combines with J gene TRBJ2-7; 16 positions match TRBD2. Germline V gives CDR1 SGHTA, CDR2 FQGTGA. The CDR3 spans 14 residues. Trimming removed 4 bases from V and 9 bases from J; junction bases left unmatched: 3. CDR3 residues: CASSSGLAGGTQYF. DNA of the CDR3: TGTGCCAGCAGCTCGGGACTAGCGGGGGGGACGCAGTACTTC.

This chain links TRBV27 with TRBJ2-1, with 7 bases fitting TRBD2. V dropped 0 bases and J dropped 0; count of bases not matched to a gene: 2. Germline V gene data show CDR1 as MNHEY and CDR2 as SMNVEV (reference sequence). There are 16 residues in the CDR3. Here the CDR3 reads CASSLSWGGSYNEQFF. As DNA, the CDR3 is TGTGCCAGCAGTTTATCGTGGGGGGGCTCCTACAATGAGCAGTTCTTC.

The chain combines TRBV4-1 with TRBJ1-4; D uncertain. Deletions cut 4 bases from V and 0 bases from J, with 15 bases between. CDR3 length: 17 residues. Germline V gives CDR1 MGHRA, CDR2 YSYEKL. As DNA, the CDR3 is TGCGCCAGCAGCCCTAATGGGAGGGCGACAACTAATGAAAAACTGTTTTTT. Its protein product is CASSPNGRATTNEKLFF.

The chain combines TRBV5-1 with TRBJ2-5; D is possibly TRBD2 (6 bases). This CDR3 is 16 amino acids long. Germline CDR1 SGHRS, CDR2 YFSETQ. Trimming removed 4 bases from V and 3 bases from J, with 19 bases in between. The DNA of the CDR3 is TGCGCCAGCAGCCGGGCTTCTGGGCGGGGAGAAGAGACCCAGTACTTC. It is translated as CASSRASGRGEETQYF.

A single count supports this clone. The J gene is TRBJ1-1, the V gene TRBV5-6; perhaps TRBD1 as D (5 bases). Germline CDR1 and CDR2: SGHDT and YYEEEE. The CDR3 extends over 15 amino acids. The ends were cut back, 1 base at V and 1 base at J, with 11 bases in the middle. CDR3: CASSLLGPRNTEAFF. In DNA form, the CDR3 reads TGTGCCAGCAGCTTGTTGGGGCCAAGGAACACTGAAGCTTTCTTT.

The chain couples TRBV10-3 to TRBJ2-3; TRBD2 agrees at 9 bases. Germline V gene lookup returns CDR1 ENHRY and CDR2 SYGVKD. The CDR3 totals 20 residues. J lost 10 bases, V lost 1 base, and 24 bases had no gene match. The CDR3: CAISEYRAGGPQSSFYAQYF. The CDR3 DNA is TGTGCCATCAGTGAGTATCGAGCGGGGGGACCACAATCCTCTTTCTACGCGCAGTATTTT.

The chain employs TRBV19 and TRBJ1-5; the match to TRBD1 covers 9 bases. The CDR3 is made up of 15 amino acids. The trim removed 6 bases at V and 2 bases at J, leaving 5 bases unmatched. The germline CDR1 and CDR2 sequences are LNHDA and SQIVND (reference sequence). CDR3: CASRGTGIGNQPQHF. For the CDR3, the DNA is TGTGCCAGTAGGGGGACAGGGATAGGCAATCAGCCCCAGCATTTT.

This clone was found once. The CDR3 region is CASSEGRGREKLFF. The CDR3 DNA is TGTGCCAGCAGTGAGGGCAGGGGTCGCGAAAAACTGTTTTTT. V is TRBV2 and J is TRBJ1-4, with D perhaps TRBD1 (6 bases). This CDR3 contains 14 residues. V lost 3 bases, J lost 8 bases, and 13 bases lay in between. In germline, CDR1 is SNHLY, CDR2 FYNNEI.

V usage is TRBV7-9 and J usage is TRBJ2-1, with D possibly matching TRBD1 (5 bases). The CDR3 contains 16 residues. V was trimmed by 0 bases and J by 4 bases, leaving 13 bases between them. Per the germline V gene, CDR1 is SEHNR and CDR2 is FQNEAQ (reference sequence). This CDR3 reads CASSLAQGAAYNEQFF. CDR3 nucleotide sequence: TGTGCCAGCAGCTTAGCGCAAGGGGCGGCATACAATGAGCAGTTCTTC.

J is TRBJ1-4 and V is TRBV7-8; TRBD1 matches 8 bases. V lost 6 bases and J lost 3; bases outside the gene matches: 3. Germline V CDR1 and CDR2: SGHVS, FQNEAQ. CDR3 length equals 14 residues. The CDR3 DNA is TGTGCCAGCAGTCGGGACAGGTCTAATGAAAAACTGTTTTTT. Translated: CASSRDRSNEKLFF.

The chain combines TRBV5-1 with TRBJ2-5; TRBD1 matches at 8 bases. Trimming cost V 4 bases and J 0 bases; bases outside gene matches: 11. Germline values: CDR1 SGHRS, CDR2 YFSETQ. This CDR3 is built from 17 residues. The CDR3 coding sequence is TGCGCCAGCAGCCCACCGAACCGGGACAGGTACCAAGAGACCCAGTACTTC. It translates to CASSPPNRDRYQETQYF.

CDR3 nucleotide sequence: TGTGCCAGCAGCTGGACAGCAATTAATGAAAAACTGTTTTTT. This gives the protein CASSWTAINEKLFF. The chain combines TRBV5-5 with TRBJ1-4; D possibly corresponds to TRBD1 (6 bases). V was clipped by 3 bases and J by 4 bases, with 10 bases between them. Looked up from germline, CDR1 is SGHKS and CDR2 is YYEKEE (reference sequence). The CDR3 covers 14 residues.

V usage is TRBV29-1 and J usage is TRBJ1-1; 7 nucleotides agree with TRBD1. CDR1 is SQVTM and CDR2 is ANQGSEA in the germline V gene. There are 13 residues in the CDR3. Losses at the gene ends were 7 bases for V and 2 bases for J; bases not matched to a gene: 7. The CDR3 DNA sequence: TGCAGCGCGGGGAGGGGGCAAAACACTGAAGCTTTCTTT. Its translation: CSAGRGQNTEAFF.

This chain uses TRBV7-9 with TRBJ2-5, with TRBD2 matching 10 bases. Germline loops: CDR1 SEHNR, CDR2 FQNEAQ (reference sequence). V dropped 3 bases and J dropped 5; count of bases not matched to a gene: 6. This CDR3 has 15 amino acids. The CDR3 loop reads CASSLLAGVAETQYF. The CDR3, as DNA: TGTGCCAGCAGCTTGCTAGCGGGAGTTGCGGAGACCCAGTACTTC.

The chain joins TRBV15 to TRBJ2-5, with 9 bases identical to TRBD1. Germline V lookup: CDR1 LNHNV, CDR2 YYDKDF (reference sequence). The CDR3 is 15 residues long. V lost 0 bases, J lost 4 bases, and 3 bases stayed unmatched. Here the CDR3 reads CATSRDTGGAETQYF. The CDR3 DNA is TGTGCCACCAGCAGAGATACAGGGGGCGCAGAGACCCAGTACTTC. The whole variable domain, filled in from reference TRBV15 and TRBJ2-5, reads DAMVIQNPRYQVTQFGKPVTLSCSQTLNHNVMYWYQQKSSQAPKLLFHYYDKDFNNEADTPDNFQSRRPNTSFCFLDIRSPGLGDTAMYLCATSRDTGGAETQYFGPGTRLLVL.

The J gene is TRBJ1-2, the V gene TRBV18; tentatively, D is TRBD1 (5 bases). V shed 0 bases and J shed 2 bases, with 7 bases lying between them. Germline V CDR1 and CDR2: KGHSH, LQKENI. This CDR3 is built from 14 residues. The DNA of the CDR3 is TGTGCCAGCTCACCACCTTCAGGGAACTATGGCTACACCTTC. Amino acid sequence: CASSPPSGNYGYTF.

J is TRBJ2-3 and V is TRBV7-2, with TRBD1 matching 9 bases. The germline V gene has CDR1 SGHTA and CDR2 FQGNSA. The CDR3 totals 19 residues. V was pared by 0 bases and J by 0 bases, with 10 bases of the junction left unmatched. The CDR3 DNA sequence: TGTGCCAGCAGCTTAGCCGGGACAGGGCAACTTGCTAGCACAGATACGCAGTATTTT. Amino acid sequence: CASSLAGTGQLASTDTQYF. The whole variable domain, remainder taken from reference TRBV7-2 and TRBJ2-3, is GAGVSQSPSNKVTEKGKDVELRCDPISGHTALYWYRQSLGQGLEFLIYFQGNSAPDKSGLPSDRFSAERTGGSVSTLTIQRTQQEDSAVYLCASSLAGTGQLASTDTQYFGPGTRLTVL.

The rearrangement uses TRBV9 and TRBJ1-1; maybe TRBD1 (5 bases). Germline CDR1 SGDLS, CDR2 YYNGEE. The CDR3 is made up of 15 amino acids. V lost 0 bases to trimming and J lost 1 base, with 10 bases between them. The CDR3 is CASSVVPGKNTEAFF. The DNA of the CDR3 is TGTGCCAGCAGCGTAGTTCCAGGGAAGAACACTGAAGCTTTCTTT.

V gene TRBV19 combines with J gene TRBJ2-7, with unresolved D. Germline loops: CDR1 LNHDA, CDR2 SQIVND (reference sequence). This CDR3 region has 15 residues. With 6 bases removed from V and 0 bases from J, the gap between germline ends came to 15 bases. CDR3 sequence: CASSPSGSHSYEQYV. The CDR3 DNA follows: TGTGCCAGTAGCCCCTCCGGGTCTCACTCCTACGAGCAGTACGTC.